The TCR beta chain under discussion was sequenced for a study of T cell changes during pregnancy in multiple sclerosis. Using immunoSEQ multiplex PCR, the repertoire was profiled, and TCRdb retains in-frame clones only, with some absent. The sample contains 60,000 to 70,000 clones, about nine tenths of which appear only once. Germline V gene sequence: CDR1 MNHNY, CDR2 SVGAGI (reference sequence). Trimming removed 0 bases from V and 3 bases from J, with 15 bases in between. CDR3 length: 16 residues. The material was peripheral blood, obtained in the second trimester of pregnancy. This TCR came from a female donor in good health, enrolled as a control in a pregnancy study. The chain recombines TRBV6-6 with TRBJ2-7; possibly TRBD2 for D (6 bases). In DNA form, the CDR3 reads TGTGCCAGCAGTTACTCGTCCTCGGGACTCCTCTACGAGCAGTACTTC. Translating gives CASSYSSSGLLYEQYF.